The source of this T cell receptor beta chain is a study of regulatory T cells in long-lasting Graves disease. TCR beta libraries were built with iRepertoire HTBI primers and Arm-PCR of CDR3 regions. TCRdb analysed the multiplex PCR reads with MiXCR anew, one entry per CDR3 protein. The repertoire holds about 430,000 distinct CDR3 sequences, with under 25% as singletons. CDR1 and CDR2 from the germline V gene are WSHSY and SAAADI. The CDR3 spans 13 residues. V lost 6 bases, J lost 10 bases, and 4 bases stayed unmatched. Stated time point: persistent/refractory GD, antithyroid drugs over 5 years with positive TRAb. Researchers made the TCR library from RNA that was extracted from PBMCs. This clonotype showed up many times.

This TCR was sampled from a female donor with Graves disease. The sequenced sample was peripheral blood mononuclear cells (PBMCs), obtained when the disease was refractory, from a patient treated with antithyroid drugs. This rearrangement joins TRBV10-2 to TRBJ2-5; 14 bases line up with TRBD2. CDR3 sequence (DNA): TGCGCCAGCAGCGGGACTAGCGGGAGCAACCAGTACTTC. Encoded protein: CASSGTSGSNQYF.